Below are 30 T cell receptor beta chains sequenced from a single sample in a study of beta chain features in type 1 diabetes. Whole-study findings and limits: A moderate, significant TCRB CDR3 shortening appeared in type 1 diabetes across four CD4+ subsets.

cDNA synthesis used the whole RNA isolate, giving expressed TCRB sequences. Generated by immunoSEQ multiplex PCR, the TCRdb table keeps only in-frame clones and is missing some. The top ten clones hold 2.6% of a sample with some 120,000 clones, roughly a sixth of them seen once. These receptors are not linked to any known antigen. Sequenced material: central memory CD4+ T cells from blood. The receptors come from a young man with type 1 diabetes.

This chain joins TRBV10-3 and TRBJ2-5; 8 bases line up with TRBD1. This CDR3 contains 13 residues. Germline CDR1 and CDR2: ENHRY and SYGVKD. With V trimmed by 11 bases and J by 3 bases, 8 bases remained unmatched. The CDR3 DNA sequence: TGTGCCGGGGCCCCGGGACAGGAAGAGACCCAGTACTTC. Translating it yields CAGAPGQEETQYF.

This clone appeared a few times. DNA of the CDR3: TGTGCCACCAGCAGAGCGTCCCGACTAGGCTACAATGAGCAGTTCTTC. It encodes CATSRASRLGYNEQFF. This chain connects TRBV15 to TRBJ2-1; D perhaps matches TRBD2 (6 bases). Per germline, CDR1 LNHNV and CDR2 YYDKDF (reference sequence). V was shortened by 1 base and J by 3 bases, with 13 bases between the two germline ends. The CDR3 has 16 amino acids.

This sequence joins TRBV6-6 and TRBJ2-5; D possibly corresponds to TRBD2 (6 bases). Germline V gene sequence: CDR1 MNHNY, CDR2 SVGAGI (reference sequence). V lost 5 bases and J 1 base, leaving 17 bases between the germline ends. CDR3 length: 16 amino acids. The CDR3 protein is CASSHLGAGTQETQYF. The CDR3 nucleotides are TGTGCCAGCAGTCATCTTGGGGCGGGAACCCAAGAGACCCAGTACTTC.

This chain connects TRBV4-3 to TRBJ2-2; D is unresolved. V was pared by 2 bases and J by 7 bases, with 8 bases between. Germline V gene data show CDR1 as LGHNA and CDR2 as YSLEER. This CDR3 spans 13 amino acids. The CDR3 region has the DNA TGCGCCAGCAGCCAACTGCTCTTCGGGGAGCTGTTTTTT. This codes for CASSQLLFGELFF.

This clone appeared a few times. This chain connects TRBV7-9 to TRBJ2-3; D could derive from TRBD1 or TRBD2 (5 bases each). There are 14 residues in the CDR3. Between the trimmed V and J ends, which lost 3 bases and 4 bases, there was a span of 11 bases. Germline V gene lookup returns CDR1 SEHNR and CDR2 FQNEAQ (reference sequence). In DNA form, the CDR3 reads TGTGCCAGCAGCTTCTTGGGACCCGCAGATACGCAGTATTTT. It is translated as CASSFLGPADTQYF.

In its sample, this clone was seen a few times. The genes are TRBV7-2 and TRBJ2-7, with a possible D match to TRBD2 (5 bases). There are 13 residues in the CDR3. V was pared by 1 base and J by 4 bases, with 8 bases between. CDR1 and CDR2 (germline): SGHTA, FQGNSA. In DNA, the CDR3 is TGTGCCAGCAGCTTAGGTAGCGAATACGAGCAGTACTTC. This sequence encodes CASSLGSEYEQYF.

Regarding this clone: Other DNA sequences in this specimen translate into the identical CDR3. The chain joins TRBV5-1 to TRBJ2-3; D gene ambiguous. Germline V CDR1 and CDR2: SGHRS, YFSETQ. V lost 2 bases and J lost 1, with 5 bases in between. CDR3 length: 13 residues. The CDR3 nucleotides read TGCGCCAGCAGCTTTTCAGGCACAGATACGCAGTATTTT. Its protein product is CASSFSGTDTQYF.

This clone was detected a few times. This chain links TRBV7-2 with TRBJ2-5; D unresolved. The CDR3 has 13 residues. Germline values: CDR1 SGHTA, CDR2 FQGNSA. V was clipped by 5 bases and J by 5 bases, with 12 bases between them. The CDR3 DNA sequence: TGTGCCAGCAGCATACGAACGGAGGAGACCCAGTACTTC. Protein: CASSIRTEETQYF.

This clone appeared a few times. The chain employs TRBV28 and TRBJ1-2; 8 nucleotides line up with TRBD1. The CDR3 spans 12 residues. CDR1 is MDHEN, CDR2 SYDVKM, per germline. The V gene end was trimmed by 10 bases and the J gene end by 4 bases; junction bases not matched to a gene: 5. CDR3 region: CATSDRAYGYTF. CDR3 sequence (DNA): TGTGCCACTTCGGACAGGGCCTATGGCTACACCTTC.

This clone was counted a few times. V and J are TRBV7-9 and TRBJ1-2; D gene uncertain. Per germline, CDR1 SEHNR and CDR2 FQNEAQ (reference sequence). Deletions cut 5 bases from V and 0 bases from J, with 10 bases between. The CDR3 spans 14 residues. CDR3 protein: CASSRETANYGYTF. The CDR3 DNA reads as TGTGCCAGCAGCCGAGAAACAGCTAACTATGGCTACACCTTC.

The J gene is TRBJ2-7, the V gene TRBV29-1; tentative D call: TRBD2 (6 bases). Per the germline V gene, CDR1 is SQVTM and CDR2 is ANQGSEA. CDR3 size: 14 residues. The V end lost 4 bases, the J end lost 5 bases, and 18 bases lay between the germline ends. The CDR3 loop reads CSVGRDFSGHEQYF. The CDR3 DNA sequence: TGCAGCGTTGGCCGGGACTTTAGCGGCCACGAGCAGTACTTC.

The chain employs TRBV7-9 and TRBJ2-1, with 14 bases aligning to TRBD2. CDR1 SEHNR and CDR2 FQNEAQ come from the germline V gene (reference sequence). This CDR3 spans 15 amino acids. V gave up 0 bases and J gave up 9 bases; unmatched junction bases: 1. The CDR3 loop reads CASSLAGLAGGEQFF. The CDR3, as DNA: TGTGCCAGCAGCTTAGCCGGACTAGCGGGAGGTGAGCAGTTCTTC.

This clone appeared many times. The V call is TRBV29-1, the J call TRBJ2-5, with D perhaps matching TRBD1 (5 bases). The V end lost 4 bases, the J end lost 5 bases, and 11 bases lay between the germline ends. Per the germline V gene, CDR1 is SQVTM and CDR2 is ANQGSEA. This CDR3 spans 12 amino acids. The CDR3 loop reads CSVGWGAETQYF. The DNA of the CDR3 is TGCAGCGTTGGATGGGGCGCGGAGACCCAGTACTTC.

Of note for this clone: The conserved final phenylalanine or tryptophan is absent from the CDR3, which likely points to a read error. No DNA is shown, since the ends of the CDR3 on it are uncertain; the CDR3 is the one TCRdb lists. The genes are TRBV4-1 and TRBJ1-4. The CDR3 is 11 amino acids in total, end residues counted. The germline V gene has CDR1 MGHRA and CDR2 YSYEKL. This CDR3 is CASSQLGGSFS.

This chain joins TRBV29-1 and TRBJ1-1; TRBD1 might be the D (6 bases). The germline CDR1 and CDR2 sequences are SQVTM and ANQGSEA. This CDR3 contains 13 residues. The CDR3 DNA reads TGCATTTCACAAGGAGGGGGAGGCACTGAAGCTTTCTTT. It codes for CISQGGGGTEAFF.

The rearrangement links TRBV15 to TRBJ2-5; a weak D match, TRBD1 (5 bases). The ends were cut back, 3 bases at V and 3 bases at J, with 8 bases in the middle. The CDR3 has 13 residues. Looked up from germline, CDR1 is LNHNV and CDR2 is YYDKDF (reference sequence). This CDR3 is CATSSRVKETQYF. CDR3 bases: TGTGCCACCAGCAGCAGGGTAAAAGAGACCCAGTACTTC.

This clone was detected a few times. The V call is TRBV5-1, the J call TRBJ2-1, with a weak D call TRBD2 (6 bases). V lost 4 bases to trimming and J lost 8 bases, with 19 bases between them. The CDR3 covers 15 residues. Germline CDR1 is SGHRS and CDR2 is YFSETQ. CDR3 DNA sequence: TGCGCCAGCAGCCTCTACTCCGGGACTGCATATGAGCAGTTCTTC. This sequence encodes CASSLYSGTAYEQFF.

This clone was found many times. The genes are TRBV7-2 and TRBJ2-7; perhaps TRBD2 as D (5 bases). Germline V gene sequence: CDR1 SGHTA, CDR2 FQGNSA. This CDR3 is 13 amino acids long. The ends were cut back, 4 bases at V and 6 bases at J, with 13 bases in the middle. The CDR3 here is CASSSSPGSEQYF. The DNA for the CDR3 is TGTGCCAGCAGCTCCTCGCCGGGGAGCGAGCAGTACTTC.

This clone was observed a few times. The rearrangement uses TRBV7-2 and TRBJ1-2; perhaps TRBD1 as D (6 bases). Germline assignment: CDR1 SGHTA and CDR2 FQGNSA. This CDR3 is 15 amino acids long. The germline V and J ends were trimmed by 5 bases and 4 bases, with 17 bases remaining between them. The CDR3 region is CASSLNREGGYGYTF. In DNA, the CDR3 is TGTGCCAGCAGCCTAAACAGGGAGGGTGGCTATGGCTACACCTTC.

This clone showed up just a few times. V usage is TRBV30 and J usage is TRBJ2-3; D is unresolved. The CDR3 covers 12 residues. Between the trimmed V and J ends, which lost 0 bases and 7 bases, there was a span of 8 bases. Germline assignment: CDR1 GTSNPN and CDR2 SVGIG (reference sequence). The CDR3 spells CAWSVLVYTQYF. The CDR3 bases are TGTGCCTGGAGTGTACTGGTTTATACGCAGTATTTT.

This clone turned up a few times. V is TRBV18 and J is TRBJ2-7; D is undetermined. Germline values: CDR1 KGHSH, CDR2 LQKENI. This CDR3 contains 12 residues. V dropped 2 bases and J dropped 5 bases, with 7 bases sitting between them. CDR3 DNA sequence: TGTGCCAGCTCACCAGGTCGGGACGAGCAGTACTTC. Its translation: CASSPGRDEQYF.

The V call is TRBV7-6, the J call TRBJ1-6; possible D gene TRBD1, 6 bases. Looked up from germline, CDR1 is SGHVS and CDR2 is FNYEAQ. The V gene lost 4 bases and the J gene lost 10 bases, with 14 bases spanning the gap. This CDR3 spans 14 amino acids. Here the CDR3 reads CASSSWTDGSPLHF. The CDR3 DNA is TGTGCCAGCAGCTCCTGGACAGACGGGTCACCCCTCCACTTT.

This clone came up many times. The V call is TRBV15, the J call TRBJ2-7; TRBD1 might be the D (5 bases). The CDR3 has 13 residues. Trimming took 2 bases from V and 3 from J, leaving 8 bases between them. Germline V lookup: CDR1 LNHNV, CDR2 YYDKDF (reference sequence). The CDR3 region is CATSRLDSYEQYF. Written as DNA, the CDR3 is TGTGCCACCAGCAGACTAGACAGCTACGAGCAGTACTTC.

In its sample, this clone was seen a few times. The rearrangement uses TRBV30 and TRBJ2-7; no definite D call. Trimming pared 0 bases from V and 2 bases from J, leaving 2 bases between. The CDR3 has 11 amino acids. Germline lookup yields CDR1 GTSNPN and CDR2 SVGIG (reference sequence). The CDR3 DNA reads TGTGCCTGGAGTGTCCCCTACGAGCAGTACTTC. Protein product: CAWSVPYEQYF.

The chain employs TRBV5-6 and TRBJ1-2, with D unclear. Trimming cost V 0 bases and J 8 bases, with 20 bases left between them. The CDR3 is 16 residues long. Germline CDR1 reads SGHDT; CDR2 reads YYEEEE. The chain's CDR3 is CASSLDGPSALGGYTF. The CDR3 DNA sequence: TGTGCCAGCAGCTTGGATGGCCCCTCTGCCCTCGGGGGCTACACCTTC.

This clone has a handful of counts. The chain links TRBV28 to TRBJ2-7; D unclear. The CDR3 is 13 amino acids. V shed 6 bases and J shed 4 bases, with 13 bases lying between them. Germline V gene sequence: CDR1 MDHEN, CDR2 SYDVKM. The CDR3 spells CASSLDPRYEQYF. Here the CDR3 DNA reads TGTGCCAGCAGCCTGGACCCGCGATACGAGCAGTACTTC.

This clone was counted only a few times. The V and J genes are TRBV28 and TRBJ2-7; D remains unclear. The V end lost 5 bases, the J end lost 2 bases, and 10 bases lay between the germline ends. Germline V lookup: CDR1 MDHEN, CDR2 SYDVKM. The CDR3 has 13 amino acids. In nucleotides, the CDR3 is TGTGCCAGCAGTCTCCGAAAAACCTACGAGCAGTACTTC. Translated, it gives CASSLRKTYEQYF.

This clone has ten or more counts. The chain carries TRBV28 and TRBJ2-5, with TRBD2 as a possible D gene (6 bases). Germline CDR1 is MDHEN and CDR2 is SYDVKM. Trimming took off 4 bases at V and 2 bases at J, with 14 bases between the two ends. The CDR3 loop spans 15 amino acids. The CDR3 region is CASSSPMGGQETQYF. CDR3 bases: TGTGCCAGCAGTTCTCCGATGGGGGGTCAAGAGACCCAGTACTTC.

This clone was detected only a few times. The chain is built from TRBV6-5 and TRBJ2-7; TRBD1 matches 8 bases. CDR1 MNHEY and CDR2 SVGAGI come from the germline V gene. V was clipped by 5 bases and J by 7 bases; unmatched bases: 10. The CDR3 has 14 amino acids. The CDR3 nucleotides are TGTGCCAGCAGTCAGGACAGGGCGCCACTAGAGCAGTACTTC. Protein: CASSQDRAPLEQYF.

The chain recombines TRBV7-8 with TRBJ1-2, with TRBD1 identical over 9 bases. Germline CDR1 and CDR2: SGHVS and FQNEAQ. The V segment lost 5 bases and the J segment 5 bases; nucleotides outside the gene matches: 6. The CDR3 is 14 residues long. The CDR3 protein is CASSRRDRDYGYTF. DNA for the CDR3: TGTGCCAGCAGCCGTCGGGACAGGGATTATGGCTACACCTTC.